This record looks at one T cell receptor beta chain sequence and its context. V was pared by 0 bases and J by 0 bases, with 12 bases between. The CDR3 spans 16 residues. Germline V lookup: CDR1 SGHDT, CDR2 YYEEEE. Cells designated naive CD8 were CD45RO-negative and were positively selected for CCR7, with terminally differentiated effector memory CD45RA+ cells excluded. Clones were sequenced by immunoSEQ multiplex PCR, and TCRdb holds only the in-frame ones, with some missing. The sample has around 2,000,000 clones, 85% to 95% seen once. The source of the sample is a study of shared clonotypes between healthy human individuals.

The receptor's source is a young man in good health. The chain uses TRBV5-6 and TRBJ1-1; D is undetermined. Material for sequencing was naive CD8+ T cells sorted from blood. CDR3 nucleotide sequence: TGTGCCAGCAGCTTGGGGGTGACTTTATTGAACACTGAAGCTTTCTTT. Residues: CASSLGVTLLNTEAFF.